These T cell receptor beta chains were read from a single sample in a study of CD8 T cells in Susac syndrome. MiXCR, applied by TCRdb to the immunoSEQ multiplex PCR reads, yields one record per CDR3 protein. Among 200,000 or so distinct CDR3 sequences listed, nearly 97% were seen once. Sample: CD4+ T cells from PBMCs. These receptors all stem from a human donor with Susac syndrome. Each CDR3 is given with its conserved first and last residue. Fields, in order: D gene, J gene, V gene, clone size, CDR3 protein, CDR3 DNA. A D gene is named only where the DNA matches it firmly. Rows give clone size only sometimes, using once, few, many, or a class for an expanded clone.

d_gene: .
j_gene: TRBJ1-1
v_gene: TRBV29-1
abundance: .
CDR3aa: CSVRGAAEAFF
CDR3nt: TGCAGCGTTAGAGGGGCAGCTGAAGCTTTCTTT

d_gene: .
j_gene: TRBJ2-2
v_gene: TRBV6-5
abundance: .
CDR3aa: CASSYATRDTGELFF
CDR3nt: TGTGCCAGCAGTTACGCCACTCGAGACACCGGGGAGCTGTTTTTT

d_gene: .
j_gene: TRBJ2-7
v_gene: TRBV3-1
abundance: .
CDR3aa: CASSRLSYEQYF
CDR3nt: TGTGCCAGCAGCCGGCTTTCCTACGAGCAGTACTTC

d_gene: .
j_gene: TRBJ2-7
v_gene: TRBV5-1
abundance: .
CDR3aa: CASSFGSYEQYF
CDR3nt: TGCGCCAGCAGCTTCGGGTCCTACGAGCAGTACTTC

d_gene: .
j_gene: TRBJ1-5
v_gene: TRBV11-2
abundance: .
CDR3aa: CASSSRRRGENPQHF
CDR3nt: TGTGCCAGCAGCTCTAGACGACGGGGGGAGAATCCCCAGCATTTT

d_gene: .
j_gene: TRBJ2-3
v_gene: TRBV4-1
abundance: few
CDR3aa: CASSQGVSTDTQYF
CDR3nt: TGCGCCAGCAGCCAAGGTGTGAGCACAGATACGCAGTATTTT

d_gene: TRBD1
j_gene: TRBJ2-7
v_gene: TRBV9
abundance: .
CDR3aa: CASSVGPGTGNDYEQYF
CDR3nt: TGTGCCAGCAGCGTAGGTCCGGGGACAGGAAACGACTACGAGCAGTACTTC

d_gene: .
j_gene: TRBJ1-2
v_gene: TRBV20-1
abundance: .
CDR3aa: CSARDLREGDYGYTF
CDR3nt: TGCAGTGCTAGAGATCTTCGAGAGGGCGACTATGGCTACACCTTC

d_gene: TRBD1
j_gene: TRBJ2-3
v_gene: TRBV9
abundance: .
CDR3aa: CASSTGQGRNTDTQYF
CDR3nt: TGTGCCAGCAGCACAGGACAGGGGAGGAACACAGATACGCAGTATTTT

d_gene: .
j_gene: TRBJ2-7
v_gene: TRBV5-1
abundance: .
CDR3aa: CASSLAGGHSEQYF
CDR3nt: TGCGCCAGCAGCTTGGCCGGGGGACACTCCGAGCAGTACTTC

d_gene: .
j_gene: TRBJ1-1
v_gene: TRBV12-3/TRBV12-4
abundance: .
CDR3aa: CASSPGLSTEAFF
CDR3nt: TGTGCCAGCAGTCCAGGGTTGTCCACTGAAGCTTTCTTT

d_gene: TRBD1
j_gene: TRBJ2-7
v_gene: TRBV3-1
abundance: .
CDR3aa: CASSQGQGYTDEQYF
CDR3nt: TGTGCCAGCAGCCAGGGACAGGGGTACACGGACGAGCAGTACTTC

d_gene: TRBD2
j_gene: TRBJ2-2
v_gene: TRBV5-1
abundance: .
CDR3aa: CASSSQTSGATGELFF
CDR3nt: TGCGCCAGCAGCTCACAGACTAGCGGGGCGACCGGGGAGCTGTTTTTT

d_gene: .
j_gene: TRBJ2-7
v_gene: TRBV3-1
abundance: .
CDR3aa: CASSQAGSPSYEQYF
CDR3nt: TGTGCCAGCAGCCAAGCAGGCAGTCCTAGCTACGAGCAGTACTTC

d_gene: .
j_gene: TRBJ2-1
v_gene: TRBV6-2/TRBV6-3
abundance: .
CDR3aa: CASSYLGGSPNEQFF
CDR3nt: TGTGCCAGCAGTTACTTGGGGGGCAGCCCCAATGAGCAGTTCTTC

d_gene: TRBD2
j_gene: TRBJ2-5
v_gene: TRBV12-3/TRBV12-4
abundance: .
CDR3aa: CASSLLGGTSGGLEETQYF
CDR3nt: TGTGCCAGCAGTTTACTCGGCGGGACTAGCGGGGGGCTAGAAGAGACCCAGTACTTC

d_gene: .
j_gene: TRBJ2-1
v_gene: TRBV20-1
abundance: .
CDR3aa: CSARRGDRVWEQFF
CDR3nt: TGCAGTGCTAGAAGGGGAGATAGAGTATGGGAGCAGTTCTTC

d_gene: .
j_gene: TRBJ2-1
v_gene: TRBV27
abundance: .
CDR3aa: CASSLLPRSYSRSEQFF
CDR3nt: TGTGCCAGCAGTTTATTACCGCGTAGCTACTCAAGGAGTGAGCAGTTCTTC

d_gene: .
j_gene: TRBJ2-5
v_gene: TRBV6-2/TRBV6-3
abundance: .
CDR3aa: CASSYLEGTQYF
CDR3nt: TGTGCCAGCAGTTACCTCGAGGGGACCCAGTACTTC

d_gene: .
j_gene: TRBJ2-2
v_gene: TRBV11-2
abundance: .
CDR3aa: CASSLFHPRNTGELFF
CDR3nt: TGTGCCAGCAGCTTATTCCATCCCCGGAACACCGGGGAGCTGTTTTTT

d_gene: .
j_gene: TRBJ2-5
v_gene: TRBV5-1
abundance: .
CDR3aa: CASSFDSETQYF
CDR3nt: TGCGCCAGCAGCTTCGACAGTGAGACCCAGTACTTC

d_gene: .
j_gene: TRBJ1-6
v_gene: TRBV9
abundance: .
CDR3aa: CASSEGPLNSPLHF
CDR3nt: TGTGCCAGCAGCGAGGGACCGCTTAATTCACCCCTCCACTTT

d_gene: .
j_gene: TRBJ1-5
v_gene: TRBV12-3/TRBV12-4
abundance: .
CDR3aa: CASSLGFPNQPQHF
CDR3nt: TGTGCCAGCAGTCTGGGGTTCCCCAATCAGCCCCAGCATTTT

d_gene: .
j_gene: TRBJ2-5
v_gene: TRBV29-1
abundance: .
CDR3aa: CSVNRVGPTETQYF
CDR3nt: TGCAGCGTTAATAGGGTAGGGCCAACGGAGACCCAGTACTTC

d_gene: .
j_gene: TRBJ2-5
v_gene: TRBV6-1
abundance: .
CDR3aa: CASSRRRGALRETQYF
CDR3nt: TGTGCCAGCAGCCGGAGGAGGGGGGCTCTCCGGGAGACCCAGTACTTC

d_gene: .
j_gene: TRBJ1-2
v_gene: TRBV7-2
abundance: .
CDR3aa: CASSPRRGDHGYTF
CDR3nt: TGTGCCAGCAGCCCACGCCGGGGTGATCATGGCTACACCTTC

d_gene: .
j_gene: TRBJ1-1
v_gene: TRBV19
abundance: .
CDR3aa: CASSSTVNTEAFF
CDR3nt: TGTGCCAGTAGTTCAACAGTGAACACTGAAGCTTTCTTT

d_gene: TRBD1
j_gene: TRBJ1-6
v_gene: TRBV7-9
abundance: .
CDR3aa: CASSRGQGASRNSPLHF
CDR3nt: TGTGCCAGCAGCCGGGGACAGGGGGCTTCTCGTAATTCACCCCTCCACTTT

d_gene: .
j_gene: TRBJ2-2
v_gene: TRBV3-1
abundance: .
CDR3aa: CASSYGTAPTGELFF
CDR3nt: TGTGCCAGCAGCTACGGGACTGCCCCCACCGGGGAGCTGTTTTTT

d_gene: TRBD2
j_gene: TRBJ2-7
v_gene: TRBV29-1
abundance: .
CDR3aa: CSAGVAGEPYEQYF
CDR3nt: TGCAGCGCCGGAGTAGCGGGGGAACCCTACGAGCAGTACTTC

d_gene: .
j_gene: TRBJ2-5
v_gene: TRBV7-2
abundance: .
CDR3aa: CASSPELVGGETQYF
CDR3nt: TGTGCCAGCAGCCCCGAACTAGTCGGTGGAGAGACCCAGTACTTC

d_gene: TRBD2
j_gene: TRBJ2-3
v_gene: TRBV6-2/TRBV6-3
abundance: .
CDR3aa: CASRTSGTDTQYF
CDR3nt: TGTGCCAGCAGGACTAGCGGCACAGATACGCAGTATTTT

d_gene: .
j_gene: TRBJ2-1
v_gene: TRBV30
abundance: .
CDR3aa: CACKQGPSYNEQFF
CDR3nt: TGTGCCTGCAAACAGGGACCCTCCTACAATGAGCAGTTCTTC

d_gene: TRBD2
j_gene: TRBJ2-1
v_gene: TRBV5-6
abundance: .
CDR3aa: CASSGGGRYNEQFF
CDR3nt: TGTGCCAGCAGCGGGGGGGGACGCTACAATGAGCAGTTCTTC

d_gene: .
j_gene: TRBJ2-1
v_gene: TRBV18
abundance: .
CDR3aa: CASSPGINGDEQFF
CDR3nt: TGTGCCAGCTCACCAGGGATAAATGGCGATGAGCAGTTCTTC

d_gene: TRBD1
j_gene: TRBJ1-6
v_gene: TRBV7-3
abundance: .
CDR3aa: CASSPGQGGSPLHF
CDR3nt: TGTGCCAGCAGCCCGGGACAGGGAGGATCACCCCTCCACTTT

d_gene: .
j_gene: TRBJ2-5
v_gene: TRBV6-5
abundance: .
CDR3aa: CASSIGTNQETQYF
CDR3nt: TGTGCCAGCAGTATTGGGACAAACCAAGAGACCCAGTACTTC

d_gene: .
j_gene: TRBJ1-1
v_gene: TRBV4-3
abundance: .
CDR3aa: CASSQIRTGNTEAFF
CDR3nt: TGCGCCAGCAGCCAAATCCGCACAGGGAACACTGAAGCTTTCTTT